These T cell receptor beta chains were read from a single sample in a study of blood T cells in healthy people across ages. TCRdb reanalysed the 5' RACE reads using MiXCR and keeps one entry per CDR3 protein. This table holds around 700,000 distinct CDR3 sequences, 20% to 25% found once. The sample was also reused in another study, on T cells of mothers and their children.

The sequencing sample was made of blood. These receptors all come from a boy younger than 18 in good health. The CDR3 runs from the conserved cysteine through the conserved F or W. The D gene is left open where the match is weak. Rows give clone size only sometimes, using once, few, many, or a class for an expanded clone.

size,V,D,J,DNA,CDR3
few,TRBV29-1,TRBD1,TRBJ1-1,TGCAGCGTCTCAGTGGGGGGGACAGGGGGCTCTGAAGCTTTCTTT,CSVSVGGTGGSEAFF
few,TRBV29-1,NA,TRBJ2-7,TGCAGCGCCTACGCCCCTCTCGAGCAGTACTTC,CSAYAPLEQYF
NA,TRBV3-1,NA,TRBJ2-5,TGTGCCAGCAGCCAGGGAAATGTCGGAGAGACCCAGTACTTC,CASSQGNVGETQYF
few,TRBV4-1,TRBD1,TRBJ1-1,TGCGCCAGCAGCCAAGCGGGACAGGCTTTCTTT,CASSQAGQAFF
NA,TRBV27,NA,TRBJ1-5,TGTGCCAGCAGTTTATCGGGGCATCAGCCCCAGCATTTT,CASSLSGHQPQHF
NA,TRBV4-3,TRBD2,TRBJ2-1,TGCGCCAGCAGCCAAGATGGGACGGGGGGGCCCTACAATGAGCAGTTCTTC,CASSQDGTGGPYNEQFF
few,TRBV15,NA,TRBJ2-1,TGTGCCACCAGCAGCCGGGGGGCCCACAATGAGCAGTTCTTC,CATSSRGAHNEQFF
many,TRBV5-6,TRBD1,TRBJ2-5,TGTGCCAGCAGCTTGCCAATACAGGGGTTCGACGAGACCCAGTACTTC,CASSLPIQGFDETQYF
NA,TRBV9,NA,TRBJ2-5,TGTGCCAGCAGCCCCGGGTCAGCCCAAGAGACCCAGTACTTC,CASSPGSAQETQYF
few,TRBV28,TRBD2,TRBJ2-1,TGTGCCAGCAGTTTCCTTCTAGCGGGAGCCGGCTACAATGAGCAGTTCTTC,CASSFLLAGAGYNEQFF
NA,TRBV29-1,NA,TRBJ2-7,TGCAGCGTTATTCCACCGACAGGATCATATAGGGAGCAGTACTTC,CSVIPPTGSYREQYF
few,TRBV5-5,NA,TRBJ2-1,TGTGCCAGCAGCCGGCAGGTCCAGGGGCCCACCCGGAGCAATGAGCAGTTCTTC,CASSRQVQGPTRSNEQFF
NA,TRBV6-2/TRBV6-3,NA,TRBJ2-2,TGTGCCAGCAGTTACTCGAGAGTGAACACCGGGGAGCTGTTTTTT,CASSYSRVNTGELFF
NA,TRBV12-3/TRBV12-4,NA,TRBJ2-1,TGCGCCAGCAACTTTGGGGCGGGGGCCTATGCGGAGCAGTTCTTC,CASNFGAGAYAEQFF
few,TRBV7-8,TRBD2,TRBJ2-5,TGTGCCAGCAGCTTTGAAACCCAGGAGCGGGGGCAAGAGACCCAGTACTTC,CASSFETQERGQETQYF
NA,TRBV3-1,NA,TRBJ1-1,TGTGCCAGCAGCCGATACCAGGGTTTGAACACTGAAGCTTTCTTT,CASSRYQGLNTEAFF
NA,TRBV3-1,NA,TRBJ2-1,TGTGCCAGCAGCCAAATAACTAGGGAGCAGTTCTTC,CASSQITREQFF
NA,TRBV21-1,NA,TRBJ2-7,TGTGCCAGCATCCGGACTAGCGGGGAGGGAATGAACGAGCAGTACTTC,CASIRTSGEGMNEQYF
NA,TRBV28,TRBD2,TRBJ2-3,TGTGCCAGCAGTTTATTTCTTCAAGCTGGGGAGGGGGATACGCAGTATTTT,CASSLFLQAGEGDTQYF
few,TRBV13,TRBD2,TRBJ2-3,TGTGCCAGCAGCGGGACTAGCGGGGGACAGTATTTT,CASSGTSGGQYF
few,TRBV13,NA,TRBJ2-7,TGTGCCAGCAGCTTCAGCCTAGCTCTATCCTACGAGCAGTACTTC,CASSFSLALSYEQYF
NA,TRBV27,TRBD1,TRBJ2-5,TGTGCCAGCAGCGAATTCAAACCGGGACAGGGGTGGACCCAGTACTTC,CASSEFKPGQGWTQYF
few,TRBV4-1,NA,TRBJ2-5,TGCGCCAGCAGCCAAGTGCGGGGCTGGGGGGAGACCCAGTACTTC,CASSQVRGWGETQYF
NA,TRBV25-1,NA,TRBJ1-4,TGTGCCAGCAGAGATGACAGAGTTAATGAAAAACTGTTTTTT,CASRDDRVNEKLFF
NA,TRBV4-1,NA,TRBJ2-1,TGCGCCAGCAGCCAAGAACCTCCGGGACTCCTTTACAATGAGCAGTTCTTC,CASSQEPPGLLYNEQFF
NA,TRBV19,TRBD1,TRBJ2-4,TGTGCCAGTAGTATAGGACAGGGCGGTGTAGACATTCAGTACTTC,CASSIGQGGVDIQYF
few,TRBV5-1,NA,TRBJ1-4,TGCGCCAGCAGCTCAGGGCCCTCCAATGAAAAACTGTTTTTT,CASSSGPSNEKLFF
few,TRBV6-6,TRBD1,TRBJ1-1,TGTGCCAGCAGTTACACGGACAGGGGAGTTAGCACTGAAGCTTTCTTT,CASSYTDRGVSTEAFF
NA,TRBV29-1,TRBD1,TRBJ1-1,TGCAGCGTTGCAAGGCAGGGGGACACTGAAGCTTTCTTT,CSVARQGDTEAFF
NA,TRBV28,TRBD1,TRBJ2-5,TGTGCCAGCAGTTCGGGACAGTGGTTGGAGACCCAGTACTTC,CASSSGQWLETQYF
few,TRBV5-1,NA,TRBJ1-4,TGCGCCAGCAGCTTGGATGGAGCGGGAGTTGAAAAACTGTTTTTT,CASSLDGAGVEKLFF
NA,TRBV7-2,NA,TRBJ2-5,TGTGCCAGCAGCCCCTCGGACGGAAACTACCAAGAGACCCAGTACTTC,CASSPSDGNYQETQYF
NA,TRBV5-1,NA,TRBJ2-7,TGCGCCAGCAGCTACACATTTACGGGCTCCTACGAGCAGTACTTC,CASSYTFTGSYEQYF
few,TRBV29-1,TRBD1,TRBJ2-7,TGCAGCGTTGAGACGGGACAGGGCCCCTCCTACGAGCAGTACTTC,CSVETGQGPSYEQYF
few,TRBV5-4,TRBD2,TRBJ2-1,TGTGCCAGCAGCTTAAAACTAGCGGAATACAATGAGCAGTTCTTC,CASSLKLAEYNEQFF
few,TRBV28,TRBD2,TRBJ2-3,TGTGCCAGCAGTCTTCGGGACTACCGAACTAGCACAGATACGCAGTATTTT,CASSLRDYRTSTDTQYF
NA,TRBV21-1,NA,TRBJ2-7,TGTGCCAGCAGCAAAAGAAAGGACTACCACGGCTACGAGCAGTACTTC,CASSKRKDYHGYEQYF
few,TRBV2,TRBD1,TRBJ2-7,TGTGCCAGCGACATCAGACAGGGGCCCTACGAGCAGTACTTC,CASDIRQGPYEQYF
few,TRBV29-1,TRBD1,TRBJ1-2,TGCAGCGGCAAGACAGGGAACTATGGCTACACCTTC,CSGKTGNYGYTF
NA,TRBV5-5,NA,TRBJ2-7,TGTGCCAGCAGCCCCCGGCAGGATCAGCGCGAGCAGTACTTC,CASSPRQDQREQYF
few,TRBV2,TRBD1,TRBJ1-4,TGTGCCAGCAGTGGGGGACAGTCGACACCCGAAAAACTGTTTTTT,CASSGGQSTPEKLFF
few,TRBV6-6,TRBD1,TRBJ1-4,TGTGCCGTTCAGGGGGCTAATGAAAAACTGTTTTTT,CAVQGANEKLFF
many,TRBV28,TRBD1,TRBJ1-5,TGTGCCAGCAGTCCGACAGGGGTCGGCAATCAGCCCCAGCATTTT,CASSPTGVGNQPQHF
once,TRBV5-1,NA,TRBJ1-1,TGCGCCAGCAGCGAGGTTCTTGAGGGTGAAGCTTTCTTT,CASSEVLEGEAFF
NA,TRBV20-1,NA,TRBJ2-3,TGCAGTGCCGCGGACTCTGACACAGATACGCAGTATTTT,CSAADSDTDTQYF